This T cell receptor (beta chain) was observed in a study of shared clonotypes between healthy human individuals. About the research overall: Donor ages ranged 18 to 49 years: a couple of women, a few men.

Only in-frame clones appear in the TCRdb table, and some are missing; sequencing was by immunoSEQ multiplex PCR. The table lists around 1.1 million clones, 60% to 80% of them singletons. The CDR3 loop spans 14 amino acids. Germline-derived CDR1 and CDR2 are GTSNPN and SVGIG (reference sequence). The V end was cut by 8 bases, the J end by 0 bases, with 17 bases between. This sequence joins TRBV30 and TRBJ2-7, with D possibly being TRBD2 (5 bases). Specimen: memory CD4+ T cells from PBMCs. Documented subset: CD45RA-negative fraction. The clonotype was recovered from a man aged 18 to 29 in good health. Some clones in this sample may be carry-over from other donors' samples. DNA of the CDR3: TGTGCCCGTAAGGAGACAACTAGCTCCTACGAGCAGTACTTC. This encodes CARKETTSSYEQYF.